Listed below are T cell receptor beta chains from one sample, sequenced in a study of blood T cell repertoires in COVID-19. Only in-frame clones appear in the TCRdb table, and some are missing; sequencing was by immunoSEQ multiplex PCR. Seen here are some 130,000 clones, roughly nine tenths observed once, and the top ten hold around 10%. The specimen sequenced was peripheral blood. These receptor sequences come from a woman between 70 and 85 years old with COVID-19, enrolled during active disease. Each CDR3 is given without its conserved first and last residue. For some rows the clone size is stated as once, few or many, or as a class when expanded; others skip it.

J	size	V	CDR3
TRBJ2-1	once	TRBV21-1	ASSNPDTYSYNEQF
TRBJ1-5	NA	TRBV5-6	ASSPWDRPNQPQH
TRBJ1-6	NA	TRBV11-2	ASSLDRNSPLH
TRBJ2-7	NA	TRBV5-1	ASSPGQGRVVRQY
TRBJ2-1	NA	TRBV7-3	ASSFRQGRNNGDEQF
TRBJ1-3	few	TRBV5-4	ASSSTGGTGNTIY
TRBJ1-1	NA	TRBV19	ASSYRGFGTEAF
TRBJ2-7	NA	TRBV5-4	ASSLGQGSYEQY
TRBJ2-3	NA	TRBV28	ASSPTSRPTQY
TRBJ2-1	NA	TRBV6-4	ASSPSGENEQF
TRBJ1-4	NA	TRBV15	ATSTSTQGVEKLF
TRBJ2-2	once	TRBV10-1	ASSAAGNTGELF
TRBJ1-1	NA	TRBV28	ASSQGSGLPAF
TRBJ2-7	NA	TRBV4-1	ASSPGFSSYEQY
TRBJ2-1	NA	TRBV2	ASSSQGSNEQF
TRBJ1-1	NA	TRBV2	ASGLTGGNTEAF
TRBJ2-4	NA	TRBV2	ASSGPSGGPILAKNIQY
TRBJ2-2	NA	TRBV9	ASSVGRMRTGELF
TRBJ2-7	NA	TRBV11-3	ASSRTSAREQY
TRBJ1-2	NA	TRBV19	ASVRDRAKGYT
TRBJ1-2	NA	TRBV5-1	ASSPNQQGALGYT
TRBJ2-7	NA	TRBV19	ASRTGQGAYEQY
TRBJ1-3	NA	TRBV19	ASTPDSFGNTIY
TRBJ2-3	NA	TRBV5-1	ASSLDPRGAKTDTQY
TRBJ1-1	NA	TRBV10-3	AISESRVNTEAF
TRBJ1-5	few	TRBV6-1	ASSEALGVGISYQPQH
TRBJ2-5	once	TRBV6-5	ASSPGLLGGETQY
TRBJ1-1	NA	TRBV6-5	ASYWNTEAF
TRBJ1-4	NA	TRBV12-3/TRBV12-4	ASSFRKGEKLF
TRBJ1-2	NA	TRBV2	ARQGLGYGYT
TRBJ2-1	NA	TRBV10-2	ASSEWDLDVDEQF
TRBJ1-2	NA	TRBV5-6	ASSFPGAYGYT
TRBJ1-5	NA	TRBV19	ASSPLGTGRSQPQH
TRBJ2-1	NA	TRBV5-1	ASSGMAGTYNEQF
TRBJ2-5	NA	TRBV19	ASNTPGQTETQY
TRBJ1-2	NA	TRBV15	ATSRGWDRHGYT
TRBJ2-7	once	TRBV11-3	ASSLMGAGDHEQY
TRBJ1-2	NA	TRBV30	AWSVTDYGYT
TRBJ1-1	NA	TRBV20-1	SARTSFEAF
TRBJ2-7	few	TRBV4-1	ASSQAVLYEQY